The sample holds many counts of the clone carrying this T cell receptor beta chain. Its antigen is unidentified. This sample was included in a study of T cell repertoires in cytomegalovirus infection. Study summary: TCR beta signatures that were public indicated CMV infection and matching HLA type. Study-wide points: The ex vivo response showed dominance by HLA-C-restricted CMV-specific TCR beta clonotypes. Summed frequency of public TCR beta families distinguished CMV carriers with the relevant HLA.

Via MiXCR, TCRdb re-called the reads, giving one row per CDR3 protein. The table shows under 250,000 distinct CDR3 sequences, with approximately 6.7% occurring only once. The CDR3 spans 14 residues. Trimming cost V 3 bases and J 2 bases; bases outside gene matches: 6. Germline V CDR1 and CDR2: DFQATT, SNEGSKA (reference sequence). The sequencing sample was made of PBMCs. The receptor was isolated from a human donor in good health (CMV status not recorded). Some clones in this sample may be carry-over from other donors' samples. V is TRBV20-1 and J is TRBJ1-2; TRBD1 matches 7 bases. The CDR3 is CSASKAGGNYGYTF. The CDR3 coding sequence is TGCAGTGCTAGTAAGGCAGGGGGAAACTATGGCTACACCTTC.